This TCR beta chain was observed in a study of blood T cell repertoires in COVID-19 (dated by TCRdb to 2019 to 2021). Regarding the study in general: The collaborator samples originated in the United States, Italy and Spain and spanned the acute and convalescent phases of COVID-19. The prospective study material was composed of cDNA or gDNA derived from T cells, B-cell-depleted T cells, or PBMCs. The dataset comprised deeply sampled blood TCRbeta repertoires from subjects exposed to, actively infected with, or recovered from COVID-19. The repertoires were released in a freely available public database intended as a resource for research on the immune response to SARS-CoV-2. The samples were drawn from two sources: the first 160 participants of the ongoing ImmuneRACE study, and 950 to 1,500 subjects contributed by 6 global collaborators. Nearly every sample came with metadata listing a de-identified subject ID, COVID-19 status, age in years and sex. Where available, HLA class I and class II types were taken from metadata supplied by the sample provider and were not determined by assay-based typing. General conclusions and limits of the study: How much clinical and demographic metadata was included differed by source and by participant, and the metadata was provided uncurated.

The collaborating institutions used their own protocols to collect whole blood in K2EDTA tubes. For TCRbeta analysis, collaborators shipped samples as frozen whole blood, isolated PBMCs, or DNA extracted from either of those sample types. The immunoSEQ Assay, a bias-controlled multiplex PCR, was used to amplify TCRbeta CDR3 regions from genomic DNA. On the authors' methods: Within the assay, amplification of reference gene primers was used to estimate how many nucleated cells each sample contained. To quantify the absolute abundance of each unique TCRbeta CDR3 rearrangement, sequence reads were collapsed and filtered. Productive Simpson clonality was computed per sample as the square root of Simpson's diversity index over productive rearrangements. The immuneACCESS repertoire file appears here via TCRdb, limited to in-frame rearrangements. These files lack a portion of the clones; in checked studies, under half of the deficit traces to unresolved V genes, and the cause of the others is not known. V and J calls and clone size follow that table, whereas D and trimming were derived from the DNA. The sample table holds 130,000 or so clones, of which roughly 69% were seen once. The top ten hold 2% to 2.5% of the sample.

The CDR3 goes from the cysteine to the phenylalanine over 15 residues. Only CDR3 DNA remains: 45 bases, in frame from the first base. A distance of 7 bases separates the germline ends of V and J, which lose 2 bases and 2 bases respectively. The germline V gene supplies CDR1 SGHDN and CDR2 FVKESK. This clone was seen once. The antigen this receptor binds is unknown. The sample holds no much larger clone one base away, and base qualities are not on file. The receptor chain draws on TRBV14 and TRBJ1-6, with the identity of the D gene unclear. The sequence was obtained from a woman aged 65 to 85 with acute or convalescent COVID-19. Source material: peripheral blood. The sequenced DNA: TGTGCCAGCAGCCAACGGGGTACCTATAATTCACCCCTCCACTTT. Translation gives CASSQRGTYNSPLHF.